This T cell receptor (beta chain) was sequenced in a study of technical replicates of blood from a handful of donors (dated by TCRdb to about 2017). V is cut back by 2 bases and J by 7 bases, with 7 bases in the junction unmatched. CDR1 and CDR2, per the germline V gene, are SGDLS and YYNGEE. The cysteine opens and the phenylalanine closes a CDR3 of 15 amino acids. Only CDR3 DNA remains: 45 bases, in frame from the first base. Libraries came from the immunoSEQ multiplex PCR assay. In its TCRdb copy, this immuneACCESS table keeps in-frame sequences only and misses some clones. Where compared with another copy, unresolved V genes explain less than half of these, and the others have no known cause. A total of roughly 68,000 clones appear in this sample, about 97% of them only once. The ten top clones hold about 0.28% of the sample. Concerning this clone itself: What antigen it recognizes has not been identified. No per-base quality is available; no much larger clone lies one base away.

The material sequenced was T cells isolated from PBMCs. The sequence is built from TRBV9 and TRBJ2-1; a stretch of 9 junction bases matches TRBD1. The receptor was derived from a human donor in good health. The CDR3 protein is CASSVRTGVRNEQFF. The DNA sequence follows: TGTGCCAGCAGCGTCAGGACAGGGGTTCGGAATGAGCAGTTCTTC.